Listed here are 3 T cell receptor beta chains from one sample, sequenced in a study of beta chain features in type 1 diabetes. Study findings and constraints: Type 1 diabetes patients had moderately but significantly shorter TCRB CDR3s in all four CD4+ subsets.

Isolated RNA was reverse transcribed in full, so expressed TCRB transcripts were sequenced. Clones were sequenced by immunoSEQ multiplex PCR, and TCRdb holds only the in-frame ones, with some missing. The table has about 160,000 clones, over 9% seen once; the top ten hold 0.45% to 0.6%. These TCRs are of unknown antigen specificity. Sequenced sample: central memory CD4+ T cells from blood. These receptors all come from a man aged 25-45 years with type 1 diabetes.

The J gene is TRBJ1-5, the V gene TRBV7-2; no firm D call. Trimming removed 2 bases at V and 5 bases at J, with 7 bases between. The CDR3 consists of 13 residues. Germline V gene data show CDR1 as SGHTA and CDR2 as FQGNSA. As DNA, the CDR3 is TGTGCCAGCAGCTTATCGAGGGATCAGCCCCAGCATTTT. Protein: CASSLSRDQPQHF.

This clone was seen more than once but under ten times. This chain joins TRBV2 and TRBJ2-7; tentative D call: TRBD2 (5 bases). Germline loops: CDR1 SNHLY, CDR2 FYNNEI. V gave up 2 bases and J gave up 0 bases, with 11 bases separating them. This CDR3 has 15 amino acids. CDR3 sequence (DNA): TGTGCCAGCAGTGAAAAGGCGGGCAGCTCCTACGAGCAGTACTTC. It specifies CASSEKAGSSYEQYF.

This clone was recorded a few times. The chain uses TRBV7-9 and TRBJ1-5; TRBD1 matches 7 bases. Losses at the gene ends were 5 bases for V and 7 bases for J; bases not matched to a gene: 5. This CDR3 is built from 13 residues. The germline CDR1 and CDR2 sequences are SEHNR and FQNEAQ (reference sequence). Written as DNA, the CDR3 is TGTGCCAGCAGCCAGGGGGAGTGGCAGCCCCAGCATTTT. Protein: CASSQGEWQPQHF.